Listed below are T cell receptor beta chains from one sample, sequenced in a study of chemoradiotherapy in HPV16-positive cancers. Here immunoSEQ multiplex PCR was the method, and the copy in TCRdb shows in-frame clones only, minus some. The sample gives some 14,000 clones, about 92% of which show up once; 3.5% to 4.5% is in the top ten. The sequencing used tumor tissue, collected from a patient who underwent chemoradiotherapy. The receptors originated from a human donor with HPV-associated anogenital cancer. CDR3s include the opening cysteine and the closing phenylalanine or tryptophan. The D gene is left open where the match is weak. Size tells how often a clone was seen (once, few, many) or the class of an expanded clone, and some rows leave it out.

CDR3nt,CDR3aa,d_gene,v_gene,abundance,j_gene
TGTGCCAGCAGCTTACAGTACAATGAGCAGTTCTTC,CASSLQYNEQFF,.,TRBV7-9,once,TRBJ2-1
TGTGCCAGCCTTTATTTGGGGTTACGAGCTAACTATGGCTACACCTTC,CASLYLGLRANYGYTF,.,TRBV14,.,TRBJ1-2
TGTGCCACCAGCATTAGGACAGGGGGAACTGAAGCTTTCTTT,CATSIRTGGTEAFF,TRBD1,TRBV15,.,TRBJ1-1
TGTGCCAGCAGCGCCTATTCTGGCGGGGGGGCTGAAGCTTTCTTT,CASSAYSGGGAEAFF,.,TRBV9,.,TRBJ1-1
TGCAGCGTTGCGGGACAGCTAAACACTGAAGCTTTCTTT,CSVAGQLNTEAFF,TRBD1,TRBV29-1,.,TRBJ1-1
TGTGCCAGCAGCCTCGGACAGCGTTCCTCTGGAAACACCATATATTTT,CASSLGQRSSGNTIYF,.,TRBV5-8,.,TRBJ1-3
TGTGCCAGCAGTTTAGTGCGCTATGGCTACACCTTC,CASSLVRYGYTF,.,TRBV28,.,TRBJ1-2
TGTGCCACGGGACTTGGTCCCCAAGCAGATACGCAGTATTTT,CATGLGPQADTQYF,.,TRBV19,.,TRBJ2-3
TGTGCCGAGAGGGACCGACAGGGCGAGACCCAGTACTTC,CAERDRQGETQYF,TRBD1,TRBV2,.,TRBJ2-5
TGTGCCAGCAGCCAAGGAACTAGCGGACTCACAGATACGCAGTATTTT,CASSQGTSGLTDTQYF,TRBD2,TRBV14,.,TRBJ2-3
TGCAGCGGACGTGCCAAAAACATTCAGTACTTC,CSGRAKNIQYF,.,TRBV20-1,.,TRBJ2-4
TGTGCCAGCTCATCGGGCCGTAGGGCTGAAGCTTTCTTT,CASSSGRRAEAFF,.,TRBV18,few,TRBJ1-1
TGTGCCAGCAGCAGGGACGGGTCCTACGAGCAGTACTTC,CASSRDGSYEQYF,.,TRBV7-9,.,TRBJ2-7
TGTGCCAGCAGTCCCGGGACCTACTACGAGCAGTACTTC,CASSPGTYYEQYF,.,TRBV11-3,.,TRBJ2-7
TGTGCCAGCAGTGATGTTAGGGTCGAGTTCTTC,CASSDVRVEFF,.,TRBV6-4,.,TRBJ2-1
TGTGCCAGCAGCTCCCGGGACAGGGAGGGTTACGAGCAGTACTTC,CASSSRDREGYEQYF,TRBD1,TRBV7-2,.,TRBJ2-7
TGTGCCAGCAGCTTAGGTGGGTCCTCACCCCTCCACTTT,CASSLGGSSPLHF,.,TRBV7-6,.,TRBJ1-6
TGTGCCAGCTCACCACCTAACAAACGGTCTGAAGCTTTCTTT,CASSPPNKRSEAFF,.,TRBV18,.,TRBJ1-1
TGTGCCAGCAGCTTGGAACTAGCGGATACGCAGTATTTT,CASSLELADTQYF,TRBD2,TRBV5-4,.,TRBJ2-3
TGTGCCAGCCGCCCTATGGAGATGGCGGGGGGTGAGCAGTTCTTC,CASRPMEMAGGEQFF,TRBD2,TRBV9,once,TRBJ2-1
TGCGCCAGCAGTCAGGTGACTAGCGGTGATCTCGGGGAGCTGTTTTTT,CASSQVTSGDLGELFF,TRBD2,TRBV5-1,.,TRBJ2-2
TGCGCCAGCAGCTTGGAGACGCTGGACACCATATATTTT,CASSLETLDTIYF,.,TRBV5-1,.,TRBJ1-3
TGTGCCAGCAGCTTAGGGGGCCCCTTGGGAAATGAAAAACTGTTTTTT,CASSLGGPLGNEKLFF,.,TRBV7-9,.,TRBJ1-4
TGTGCCAGCAGCTCCAGACCGGGCTACACCTTC,CASSSRPGYTF,.,TRBV11-2,once,TRBJ1-2
TGCGCCAGCAGACAGGGACAGCGTAACACCGGGGAGCTGTTTTTT,CASRQGQRNTGELFF,TRBD1,TRBV5-1,.,TRBJ2-2
TGTGCCAGTAGACGGACCGGGGCCACTGAAGCTTTCTTT,CASRRTGATEAFF,.,TRBV19,.,TRBJ1-1
TGCGCCAGCAGCTTGAGCGGGACAGCTTACTACGAGCAGTACTTC,CASSLSGTAYYEQYF,.,TRBV5-1,.,TRBJ2-7
TGTGCCTTGGACTCCGGGGCTAGCTCCTACAATGAGCAGTTCTTC,CALDSGASSYNEQFF,.,TRBV30,few,TRBJ2-1
TGCGCCAGCAGCCAAGATATAAACATCCAAGAGACCCAGTACTTC,CASSQDINIQETQYF,.,TRBV4-3,.,TRBJ2-5
TGTGCCAGCAGCGGCAGGGGCCTCGAAAGGGGAAACACCATATATTTT,CASSGRGLERGNTIYF,.,TRBV6-6,.,TRBJ1-3
TGTGCCAGCAGCTTTACAACAACTAATGAAAAACTGTTTTTT,CASSFTTTNEKLFF,.,TRBV11-3,.,TRBJ1-4
TGTGCCAGCAGCGAGGACCGGGATCCCTACGAGCAGTACTTC,CASSEDRDPYEQYF,.,TRBV5-4,.,TRBJ2-7
TGTGCCAGCAGCTTCGGTTTGAGCGGGAGTATCGATGAGCAGTTCTTC,CASSFGLSGSIDEQFF,TRBD2,TRBV11-3,.,TRBJ2-1
TGTGCCTGGAGTGTACTAGAATTCTACGAGCAGTACTTC,CAWSVLEFYEQYF,.,TRBV30,.,TRBJ2-7
TGTGCCAGCAGTTCTCAGTTAGAGACCCAGTACTTC,CASSSQLETQYF,.,TRBV28,.,TRBJ2-5
TGTGCCATCAGTGATCAGGAACGTAATAGCAATCAGCCCCAGCATTTT,CAISDQERNSNQPQHF,.,TRBV10-3,.,TRBJ1-5
TGTGCCAGCACCCTCCTAACAGGGTATACCGGGGAGCTGTTTTTT,CASTLLTGYTGELFF,.,TRBV7-2,few,TRBJ2-2
TGTGCCAGCAGGGTGGACTACAACACCGGGGAGCTGTTTTTT,CASRVDYNTGELFF,.,TRBV6-1,.,TRBJ2-2
TGCGCCAGCAGGATTGAGGGAGTCTACGAGCAGTACTTC,CASRIEGVYEQYF,.,TRBV5-1,once,TRBJ2-7
TGTGCCAGCAGTTTCGGACTAGCGGGCGTCACGAATGAGCAGTTCTTC,CASSFGLAGVTNEQFF,TRBD2,TRBV2,.,TRBJ2-1
TGTGCCAGCAGATCCTATAAGGGCGACGACTATGGCTACACCTTC,CASRSYKGDDYGYTF,.,TRBV6-6,.,TRBJ1-2
TGTGCCAGCAGCTCCTCCTCTCCGGGTACCCAGTACTTC,CASSSSSPGTQYF,.,TRBV11-2,.,TRBJ2-5
TGTGCCAGCTCACGCCTAGCGGGAGGGGATGCCTACGAGCAGTACTTC,CASSRLAGGDAYEQYF,TRBD2,TRBV18,.,TRBJ2-7
TGTGCCATCAGTGACCAAGACTCCTACGAGCAGTACTTC,CAISDQDSYEQYF,.,TRBV10-3,.,TRBJ2-7
TGCAGCGTTGCCGGCCCGGGGAGCTCCTACAATGAGCAGTTCTTC,CSVAGPGSSYNEQFF,.,TRBV29-1,.,TRBJ2-1
TGTGCCAGCAGCTCCTCCGGGACAGGGGGTAACGAGCAGTACTTC,CASSSSGTGGNEQYF,TRBD1,TRBV5-4,.,TRBJ2-7
TGTGCCAGCAGCCCCGGACAGGGATGGATGGAGACCCAGTACTTC,CASSPGQGWMETQYF,TRBD1,TRBV13,.,TRBJ2-5
TGTGCCAGCAGCCCATATCAGGGCGGGGGGGGAGAGACCCAGTACTTC,CASSPYQGGGGETQYF,TRBD2,TRBV7-8,.,TRBJ2-5
TGTGCCAGCAGTTCCCTTAAATCTCAGCCCCAGCATTTT,CASSSLKSQPQHF,.,TRBV6-6,.,TRBJ1-5